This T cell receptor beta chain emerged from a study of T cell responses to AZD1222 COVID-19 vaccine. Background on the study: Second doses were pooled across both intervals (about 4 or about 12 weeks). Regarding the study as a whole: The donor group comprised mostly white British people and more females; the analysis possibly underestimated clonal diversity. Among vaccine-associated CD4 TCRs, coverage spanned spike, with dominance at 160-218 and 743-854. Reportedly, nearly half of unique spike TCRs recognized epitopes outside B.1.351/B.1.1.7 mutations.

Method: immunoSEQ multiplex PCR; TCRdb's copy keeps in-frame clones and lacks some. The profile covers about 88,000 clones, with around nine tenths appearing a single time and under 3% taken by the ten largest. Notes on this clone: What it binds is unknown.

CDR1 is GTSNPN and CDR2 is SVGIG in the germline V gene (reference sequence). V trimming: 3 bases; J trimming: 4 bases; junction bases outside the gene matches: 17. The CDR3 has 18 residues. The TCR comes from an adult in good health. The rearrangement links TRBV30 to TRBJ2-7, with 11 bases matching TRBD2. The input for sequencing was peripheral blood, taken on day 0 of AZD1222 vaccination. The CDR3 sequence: CAWRRDRAGTSGKYEQYF. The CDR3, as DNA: TGTGCCTGGAGACGGGACAGGGCCGGGACTAGCGGAAAGTACGAGCAGTACTTC.